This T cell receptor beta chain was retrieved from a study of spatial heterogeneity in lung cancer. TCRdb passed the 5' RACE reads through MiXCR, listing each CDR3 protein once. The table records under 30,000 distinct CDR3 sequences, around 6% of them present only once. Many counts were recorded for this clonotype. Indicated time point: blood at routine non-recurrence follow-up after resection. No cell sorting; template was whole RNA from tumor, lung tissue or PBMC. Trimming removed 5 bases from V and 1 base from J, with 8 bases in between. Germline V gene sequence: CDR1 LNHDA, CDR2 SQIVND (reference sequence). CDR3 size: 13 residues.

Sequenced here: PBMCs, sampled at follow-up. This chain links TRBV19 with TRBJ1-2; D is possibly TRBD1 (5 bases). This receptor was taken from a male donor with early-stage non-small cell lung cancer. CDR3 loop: CASSFDSNYGYTF. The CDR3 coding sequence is TGTGCCAGTAGTTTCGACAGTAACTATGGCTACACCTTC.